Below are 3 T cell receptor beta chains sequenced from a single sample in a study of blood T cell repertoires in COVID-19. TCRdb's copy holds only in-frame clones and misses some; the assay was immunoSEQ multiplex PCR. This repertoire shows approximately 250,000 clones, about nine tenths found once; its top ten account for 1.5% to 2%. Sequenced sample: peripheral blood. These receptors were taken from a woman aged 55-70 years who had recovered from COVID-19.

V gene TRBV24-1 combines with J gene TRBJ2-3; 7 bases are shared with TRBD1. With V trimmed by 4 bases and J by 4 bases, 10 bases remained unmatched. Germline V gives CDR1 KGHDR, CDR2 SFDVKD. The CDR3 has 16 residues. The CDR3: CATSEGSRGQADTQYF. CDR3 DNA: TGTGCCACCAGTGAGGGCAGTAGGGGGCAGGCAGATACGCAGTATTTT.

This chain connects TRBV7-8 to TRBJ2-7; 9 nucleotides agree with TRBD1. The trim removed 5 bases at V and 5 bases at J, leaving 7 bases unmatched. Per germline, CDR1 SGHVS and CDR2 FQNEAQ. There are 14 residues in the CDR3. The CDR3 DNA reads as TGTGCCAGCAGCCCCGGACAGGGGTTCGACGAGCAGTACTTC. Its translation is CASSPGQGFDEQYF.

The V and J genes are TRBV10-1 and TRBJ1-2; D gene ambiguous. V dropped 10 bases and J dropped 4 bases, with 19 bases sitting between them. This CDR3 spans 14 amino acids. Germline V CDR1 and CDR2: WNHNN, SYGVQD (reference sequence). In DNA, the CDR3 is TGCGCCACCCTTTCGAGCTATCCTAGCTATGGCTACACCTTC. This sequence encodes CATLSSYPSYGYTF.